The clone carrying this TCR beta chain showed up just a few times. What it recognizes is unknown. A multiplex PCR was run with 60 Vbeta primers and 13 Jbeta primers. The assay was immunoSEQ multiplex PCR, and TCRdb's table has in-frame clones only and misses some. The data show approximately 89,000 clones, roughly four fifths seen once. The data stem from a study of cytomegalovirus exposure and HLA in healthy donors. Looking at the study overall: Drawn from HLA-typed donors, around 85 million unique TCRs were held in an early data release. Regarding the study as a whole: Only CMV serostatus was available as immune exposure information.

This receptor was obtained from a man younger than 40 in good health and CMV-seronegative. The sequenced sample consisted of PBMCs.

The CDR3 reads CASSLANFLANTGELFF. The DNA for the CDR3 is TGTGCCAGCAGCTTGGCCAACTTCTTGGCGAACACCGGGGAGCTGTTTTTT. This rearrangement joins TRBV5-4 to TRBJ2-2; no clear D. The V end lost 0 bases, the J end lost 0 bases, and 12 bases lay between the germline ends. Germline loops: CDR1 SGHNT, CDR2 YYREEE (reference sequence). The CDR3 extends over 17 amino acids.